The clone carrying this TCR beta chain was recorded once. Looked up from germline, CDR1 is SGHRS and CDR2 is YFSETQ. Trimming took 7 bases from V and 3 from J, leaving 14 bases between them. This CDR3 has 15 amino acids. This specimen comes from a study of blood T cell repertoires in COVID-19. As for the study in general: Samples of COVID-19 (acute and convalescent) were obtained from the United States, Italy and Spain.

Sequencing used immunoSEQ multiplex PCR; TCRdb keeps in-frame clones, though not all of them. The top ten hold approximately 1.8% of the sample, which has around 300,000 clones, under 90% seen once. Allocation to cohorts depended on clinical history reported by the participants. Cohort 3 recovered donors had two negative PCRs, clearance, or symptom resolution. The TCR comes from a woman aged 55-69 years who had recovered from COVID-19. The J gene is TRBJ1-6, the V gene TRBV5-1; no clear D gene. The sample was PBMCs or T cells enriched from blood (not recorded which). CDR3 loop: CASRVPGSYNSPLHF. As DNA, the CDR3 is TGCGCCAGCCGCGTCCCGGGGAGCTATAATTCACCCCTCCACTTT.